The next 30 T cell receptor beta chains were all read from a single sample in a study of identifying expanded T cells in peripheral blood. The method was immunoSEQ multiplex PCR; TCRdb's version includes in-frame clones alone and lacks a portion of them. The data hold 120,000 or so clones, with roughly 84% observed a single time. The specimen was blood. The receptors stem from a person aged 18-70 years in good health.

J is TRBJ1-1 and V is TRBV7-9, with 8 positions matching TRBD1. CDR1 and CDR2 from the germline V gene are SEHNR and FQNEAQ (reference sequence). The CDR3 covers 15 residues. With V trimmed by 6 bases and J by 0 bases, 6 bases remained unmatched. The CDR3 loop is CASRTKDRVNTEAFF. Here the CDR3 DNA reads TGTGCCAGCAGAACTAAGGACAGGGTGAACACTGAAGCTTTCTTT.

This chain connects TRBV29-1 to TRBJ2-7; perhaps TRBD2 as D (5 bases). The germline gives CDR1 SQVTM, CDR2 ANQGSEA. This CDR3 has 13 residues. With 6 bases removed from V and 3 bases from J, the gap between germline ends came to 15 bases. The CDR3: CSVGQRFGYEQYF. The CDR3 DNA sequence: TGCAGCGTCGGTCAGCGGTTCGGCTACGAGCAGTACTTC.

This clone came up a few times. The CDR3 reads CASSDWQGDSPLHF. CDR3 in DNA: TGTGCCAGCAGTGACTGGCAGGGGGATTCACCCCTCCACTTT. The V call is TRBV6-1, the J call TRBJ1-6; 7 bases line up with TRBD1. The germline CDR1 and CDR2 sequences are MNHNS and SASEGT. The V and J ends lost 3 bases and 8 bases, in that order; junction bases with no gene match: 4. This CDR3 contains 14 residues.

This rearrangement joins TRBV7-9 to TRBJ1-2; D may be TRBD1 (6 bases). Trimming removed 1 base from V and 7 bases from J, with 10 bases in between. The germline gives CDR1 SEHNR, CDR2 FQNEAQ (reference sequence). CDR3 length: 13 residues. In nucleotides, the CDR3 is TGTGCCAGCAGCTTAGGTGGGGGCGCTGGCTACACCTTC. Amino acid sequence: CASSLGGGAGYTF.

Comments on this clone: The same CDR3 arises from other DNA sequences in this sample as well. The chain links TRBV7-2 to TRBJ1-1, with D tentatively TRBD1 (6 bases). The germline gives CDR1 SGHTA, CDR2 FQGNSA. Trimming left V 5 bases short and J 0 bases short, with 13 bases between. The CDR3 contains 15 residues. The CDR3 spells CASSLSRGMNTEAFF. The CDR3 DNA follows: TGTGCCAGCAGCCTATCAAGGGGGATGAACACTGAAGCTTTCTTT.

The DNA of the CDR3 is TGTGCCAGCAGCTTCCGCGTCCCGGGACAGGGAAAGAGGACAGATACGCAGTATTTT. The encoded protein is CASSFRVPGQGKRTDTQYF. The V gene is TRBV11-1, the J gene TRBJ2-3, with 9 bases fitting TRBD1. From germline, CDR1 is SGHAT and CDR2 FQDESV (reference sequence). The ends lost 3 bases at V and 3 bases at J; junction bases unmatched: 16. The CDR3 loop spans 19 amino acids.

The chain links TRBV14 to TRBJ2-7; D is tentatively TRBD1 or TRBD2 (5 bases each). Germline CDR1 SGHDN, CDR2 FVKESK. V was shortened by 6 bases and J by 2 bases, with 11 bases between the two germline ends. CDR3 length equals 13 residues. In DNA form, the CDR3 reads TGTGCCAGCAGTAGGGACGTCGCCTACGAGCAGTACTTC. Encoded protein: CASSRDVAYEQYF.

The V and J genes are TRBV6-4 and TRBJ1-1, with D hard to call. Germline V gene lookup returns CDR1 MRHNA and CDR2 SNTAGT. Trimming shortened V by 0 bases and J by 4 bases, and 6 bases separated the two germline ends. This CDR3 spans 13 amino acids. The CDR3, as DNA: TGTGCCAGCAGTGACTCTTCGGCCACTGAAGCTTTCTTT. Translated, it gives CASSDSSATEAFF.

This rearrangement joins TRBV5-5 to TRBJ1-4; D unclear. Between the trimmed V and J ends, which lost 0 bases and 6 bases, there was a span of 12 bases. The V gene's germline CDR1 is SGHKS and CDR2 YYEKEE (reference sequence). The CDR3 loop spans 15 amino acids. The CDR3 DNA follows: TGTGCCAGCAGCTTGGCCTCTAGGGTCGATGAAAAACTGTTTTTT. Translated, it gives CASSLASRVDEKLFF.

This clone occurred a few times. The chain has TRBV19 and TRBJ1-5; no clear D. Trimming took 4 bases from V and 7 from J, leaving 11 bases between them. Germline-derived CDR1 and CDR2 are LNHDA and SQIVND (reference sequence). The CDR3 length is 13 residues. The CDR3 DNA follows: TGTGCCAGTAGTAGGACGGTTAGCCAGCCCCAGCATTTT. Protein sequence: CASSRTVSQPQHF.

The chain employs TRBV29-1 and TRBJ2-5; 9 nucleotides match TRBD2. Germline V gene lookup returns CDR1 SQVTM and CDR2 ANQGSEA. The V gene end was trimmed by 4 bases and the J gene end by 5 bases; junction bases not matched to a gene: 11. The CDR3 has 15 amino acids. The CDR3 spells CSVVTSGRRGETQYF. Here the CDR3 DNA reads TGCAGCGTTGTAACTAGCGGGCGGAGAGGGGAGACCCAGTACTTC. Supplemented by reference TRBV29-1 and TRBJ2-5, the full variable domain reads SAVISQKPSRDICQRGTSLTIQCQVDSQVTMMFWYRQQPGQSLTLIATANQGSEATYESGFVIDKFPISRPNLTFSTLTVSNMSPEDSSIYLCSVVTSGRRGETQYFGPGTRLLVL.

The CDR3 DNA reads as TGTGCCAGCAGTGGGGACAGGGGGCTTCCCTACGAGCAGTACTTC. This translates into CASSGDRGLPYEQYF. The chain combines TRBV6-5 with TRBJ2-7; TRBD1 matches 12 bases. The ends lost 5 bases at V and 2 bases at J; junction bases unmatched: 4. Germline CDR1 is MNHEY and CDR2 is SVGAGI. The CDR3 extends over 15 amino acids.

The J gene is TRBJ1-5, the V gene TRBV19; D is possibly TRBD1 (5 bases). The CDR3 has 15 amino acids. Germline CDR1 is LNHDA and CDR2 is SQIVND (reference sequence). Trimming took off 7 bases at V and 6 bases at J, with 19 bases between the two ends. As DNA, the CDR3 is TGTGCCAGTAAGGGAGGCAGGGTGTCCAGTCAGCCCCAGCATTTT. Protein sequence: CASKGGRVSSQPQHF. Filled out from reference TRBV19 and TRBJ1-5, the complete variable domain reads DGGITQSPKYLFRKEGQNVTLSCEQNLNHDAMYWYRQDPGQGLRLIYYSQIVNDFQKGDIAEGYSVSREKKESFPLTVTSAQKNPTAFYLCASKGGRVSSQPQHFGDGTRLSIL.

CDR3: CASSFSHTSTDTQYF. The CDR3 bases are TGTGCCAGCAGCTTCTCCCATACTAGCACAGATACGCAGTATTTT. V gene TRBV14 combines with J gene TRBJ2-3; D gene ambiguous. Trimming stripped 5 bases from V and 0 bases from J, with 12 bases between. This CDR3 is 15 amino acids long. Germline-derived CDR1 and CDR2 are SGHDN and FVKESK.

This clone was picked up many times. CDR3 nucleotides: TGTGCCAGCAGCGAGGACAGAAACTCAAGAGAAGCTTTCTTT. Protein product: CASSEDRNSREAFF. This rearrangement joins TRBV14 to TRBJ1-1; D possibly corresponds to TRBD1 (6 bases). Deletions cut 5 bases from V and 8 bases from J, with 18 bases between. This CDR3 spans 14 amino acids. CDR1 SGHDN and CDR2 FVKESK come from the germline V gene.

The chain combines TRBV5-1 with TRBJ1-2; no reliable D call. Germline assignment: CDR1 SGHRS and CDR2 YFSETQ. Trimming stripped 5 bases from V and 0 bases from J, with 11 bases between. The CDR3 is 14 residues long. The CDR3 spells CASRSAMANYGYTF. Here the CDR3 DNA reads TGCGCCAGCAGGTCCGCTATGGCTAACTATGGCTACACCTTC.

The rearrangement uses TRBV7-2 and TRBJ1-1; no reliable D call. CDR1 SGHTA and CDR2 FQGNSA come from the germline V gene. Trimming removed 3 bases at V and 4 bases at J, with 12 bases between. CDR3 length: 14 amino acids. CDR3 sequence reads: CASSFGHLGTEAFF. In DNA form, the CDR3 reads TGTGCCAGCAGCTTCGGCCATCTCGGCACTGAAGCTTTCTTT.

The CDR3 sequence is CASTSQWDSGYNEQFF. Here the CDR3 DNA reads TGTGCCAGCACCTCGCAGTGGGATAGCGGCTACAATGAGCAGTTCTTC. The gene calls are TRBV5-5 and TRBJ2-1; TRBD2 is a possible D gene (6 bases). Per the germline V gene, CDR1 is SGHKS and CDR2 is YYEKEE (reference sequence). With 6 bases removed from V and 3 bases from J, the gap between germline ends came to 19 bases. The CDR3 has 16 amino acids.

The CDR3 loop is CASSSRLDDEQFF. CDR3 bases: TGTGCCAGCAGCTCTCGATTAGACGATGAGCAGTTCTTC. The V and J genes are TRBV7-6 and TRBJ2-1; unclear D gene. V shed 4 bases and J shed 8 bases, with 12 bases lying between them. Germline V gene data show CDR1 as SGHVS and CDR2 as FNYEAQ. The length of the CDR3 is 13 residues.

The J gene is TRBJ1-1, the V gene TRBV29-1; no reliable D call. V lost 5 bases to trimming and J lost 5 bases, with 15 bases between them. CDR3 length equals 13 residues. Germline V gives CDR1 SQVTM, CDR2 ANQGSEA. This CDR3 reads CSVQTVQGTEAFF. The CDR3 DNA follows: TGCAGCGTTCAAACAGTCCAAGGGACTGAAGCTTTCTTT.

This chain links TRBV28 with TRBJ1-2, with D perhaps TRBD1 (6 bases). This CDR3 contains 15 residues. The V end lost 6 bases, the J end lost 4 bases, and 18 bases lay between the germline ends. Germline assignment: CDR1 MDHEN and CDR2 SYDVKM. DNA for the CDR3: TGTGCCAGCAGCCAAACCTTCGGGACAACCTATGGCTACACCTTC. This gives the protein CASSQTFGTTYGYTF.

The chain recombines TRBV6-5 with TRBJ1-1; 10 positions match TRBD1. Trimming removed 6 bases from V and 4 bases from J; junction bases left unmatched: 8. Germline V gives CDR1 MNHEY, CDR2 SVGAGI. The CDR3 sequence is 15 residues long. CDR3 in DNA: TGTGCCAGCAGCCCGACAGGGGGCGGCGGCACTGAAGCTTTCTTT. It specifies CASSPTGGGGTEAFF.

The chain joins TRBV2 to TRBJ2-5; D unresolved. CDR1 and CDR2 (germline): SNHLY, FYNNEI. The CDR3 runs 11 residues. The germline V and J ends were trimmed by 1 base and 4 bases, with 1 base remaining between them. In DNA form, the CDR3 reads TGTGCCAGCAGTGAAGGAGAGACCCAGTACTTC. It codes for CASSEGETQYF. The full variable domain, in which reference TRBV2 and TRBJ2-5 provide the parts outside the CDR3, is EPEVTQTPSHQVTQMGQEVILRCVPISNHLYFYWYRQILGQKVEFLVSFYNNEISEKSEIFDDQFSVERPDGSNFTLKIRSTKLEDSAMYFCASSEGETQYFGPGTRLLVL.

This clone was recorded only once. This chain joins TRBV6-5 and TRBJ2-5; possibly TRBD2 for D (5 bases). Germline V lookup: CDR1 MNHEY, CDR2 SVGAGI. The CDR3 is 15 residues long. Trimming took off 0 bases at V and 3 bases at J, with 11 bases between the two ends. In DNA, the CDR3 is TGTGCCAGCAGTTACTCGCCTAGCCGAAAAGAGACCCAGTACTTC. Amino acids: CASSYSPSRKETQYF.

The chain uses TRBV2 and TRBJ2-5; D is perhaps TRBD1 (6 bases). CDR1 is SNHLY and CDR2 is FYNNEI in the germline V gene. With 0 bases removed from V and 2 bases from J, the gap between germline ends came to 10 bases. The CDR3 length is 15 residues. CDR3 coding DNA: TGTGCCAGCAGTGAAGCAAGGACAGAACAAGAGACCCAGTACTTC. As protein: CASSEARTEQETQYF.

The chain employs TRBV4-1 and TRBJ1-2; 7 nucleotides match TRBD1. Germline V gives CDR1 MGHRA, CDR2 YSYEKL. The CDR3 is 14 amino acids. V shed 0 bases, J shed 5 bases, and the junction held 3 bases outside the gene matches. CDR3: CASSQDRGWYGYTF. The CDR3 nucleotides are TGCGCCAGCAGCCAAGACAGGGGGTGGTATGGCTACACCTTC.

The DNA of the CDR3 is TGCAGCGTTGAGGATAGACTAGCGGGGGGTACCTACAATGAGCAGTTCTTC. Encoded protein: CSVEDRLAGGTYNEQFF. This chain links TRBV29-1 with TRBJ2-1; 13 bases agree with TRBD2. V lost 3 bases to trimming and J lost 2 bases; unmatched junction nucleotides: 7. The CDR3 sequence is 17 residues long. Germline V CDR1 and CDR2: SQVTM, ANQGSEA.

Notes on this clone: One end of the junction varies from germline; a read error may be responsible. V gene TRBV2 combines with J gene TRBJ2-1; D is ambiguous. This CDR3 comprises 15 residues. Germline V lookup: CDR1 SNHLY, CDR2 FYNNEI. Here the CDR3 reads CASREDFLGSNEQFF. CDR3 nucleotide sequence: TGTGCCAGCAGAGAAGACTTCCTCGGCTCCAATGAGCAGTTCTTC.

The chain uses TRBV9 and TRBJ1-6; 8 positions match TRBD1. Looked up from germline, CDR1 is SGDLS and CDR2 is YYNGEE. The trim removed 4 bases at V and 1 base at J, leaving 4 bases unmatched. The CDR3 is 16 residues long. CDR3 in DNA: TGTGCCAGCAGCCCAGGACAGGGATCCTATAATTCACCCCTCCACTTT. It specifies CASSPGQGSYNSPLHF.

This chain links TRBV4-3 with TRBJ2-3; tentative D call: TRBD2 (5 bases). Per germline, CDR1 LGHNA and CDR2 YSLEER. The CDR3 length is 16 residues. Trimming cost V 3 bases and J 5 bases, with 18 bases left between them. The CDR3, as DNA: TGCGCCAGCAGCCAGATGGCCGAACTACTAGGAGATACGCAGTATTTT. Translating it yields CASSQMAELLGDTQYF.